This T cell receptor beta chain was sequenced during a study of blood T cell repertoires in COVID-19. Looked up from germline, CDR1 is SGHRS and CDR2 is YFSETQ. Trimming removed 4 bases from V and 6 bases from J, with 13 bases in between. The CDR3 totals 13 residues. Clones were read by immunoSEQ multiplex PCR, and TCRdb kept only the in-frame ones, dropping some. The sample includes 410,000 or so clones, 75% to 90% seen only once; the top ten take less than 2%. Specimen: peripheral blood. V is TRBV5-1 and J is TRBJ1-2; perhaps TRBD1 as D (6 bases). This TCR was recovered from a woman in her 40s with COVID-19, enrolled during active disease. CDR3: CASSPAGAHGYTF. CDR3 nucleotides: TGCGCCAGCAGCCCCGCAGGGGCGCATGGCTACACCTTC.